The source of this TCR beta chain is a study of tissue T cells after allogeneic stem cell transplantation. Sequencing was performed with immunoSEQ multiplex PCR; in TCRdb, only in-frame clones are kept and a portion is missing. Found here are about 7,100 clones, about two thirds of them singletons; the top ten hold roughly 0.83%. Comment on this clone: Its specificity is unknown. Germline and genes: mouse.

Study observations and caveats: Anatomically similar tissues had similar TCR repertoires within each patient. Motif-based clustering found tissue-specific repertoire signatures shared across patients, though few clones were shared.

Sequencing used blood. The sequence was collected from a female BALB/c mouse in good health. The MHC haplotype of this mouse line is H2-d.

Partial CDR3 DNA: TGTGCAAGCAGCTTAGATGACTGGGGCTTTAACCAAGACACCCAGTAC. Its protein is CASSLDDWGFNQDTQY. The whole CDR3 reads CASSLDDWGFNQDTQYF. V usage is TRBV16 and J usage is TRBJ2-5, with 8 bases fitting TRBD2. The read ends 1 residue shy of where the CDR3 ends; the end is completed using the germline J gene. With V trimmed by 0 bases and J by 0 bases, 5 bases remained unmatched. Germline CDR1 SGHSA, CDR2 FRNQAP. CDR3 length equals 17 residues.